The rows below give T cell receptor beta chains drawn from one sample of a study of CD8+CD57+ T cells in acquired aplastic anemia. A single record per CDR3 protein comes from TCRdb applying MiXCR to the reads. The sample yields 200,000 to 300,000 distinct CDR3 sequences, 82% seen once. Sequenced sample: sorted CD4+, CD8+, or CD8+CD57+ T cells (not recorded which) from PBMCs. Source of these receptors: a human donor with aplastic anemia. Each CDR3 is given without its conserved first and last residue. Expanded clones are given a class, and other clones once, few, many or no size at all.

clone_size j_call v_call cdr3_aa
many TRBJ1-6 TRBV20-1 SAKGYYNSPLH
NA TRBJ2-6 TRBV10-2 ASSESRISSGANVLT
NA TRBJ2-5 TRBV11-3 ASSLDLTDQETQY
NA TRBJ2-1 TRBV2 ASSHGGGNTQDEQF
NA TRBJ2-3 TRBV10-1 ASSDGDRSTDTQY
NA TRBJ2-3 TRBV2 ASRVAGGPNTQY
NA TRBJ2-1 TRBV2 SNGQEGYNEQF
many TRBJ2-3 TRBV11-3 ASSLERAADTQY
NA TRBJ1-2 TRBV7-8 ASSQGLGRGYT
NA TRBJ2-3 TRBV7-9 ARQVGSETQY
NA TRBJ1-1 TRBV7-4 ASTLDLTRSTEDF
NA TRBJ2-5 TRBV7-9 ASSLIPAELVFQY
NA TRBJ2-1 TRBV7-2 ASSLPGGRDTDEQF
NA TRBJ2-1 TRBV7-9 ASSCRRSGGGDE
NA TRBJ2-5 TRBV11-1 ASSLGSYEETQY
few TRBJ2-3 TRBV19 ASSPRDERLDTQY
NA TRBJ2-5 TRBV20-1 SARTASAQETQY
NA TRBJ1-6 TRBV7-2 ASSLPDFNSPLY
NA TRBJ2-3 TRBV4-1 ASSQVGTGSTDTQY
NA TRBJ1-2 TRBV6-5 ASSVGGPRGYT
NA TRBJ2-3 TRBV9 ASSVVSGQADTQY
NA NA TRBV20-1 SALKSTGTSYYEQY
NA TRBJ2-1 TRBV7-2 ASSLGAGGGNTIQF
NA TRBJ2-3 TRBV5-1 ASSLWPGLTGTQY
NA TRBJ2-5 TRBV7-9 ASSVGSGTQYSHY
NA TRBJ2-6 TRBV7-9 ASSDGRDPDILT
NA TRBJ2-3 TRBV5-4 ASSLNRGPDTQY
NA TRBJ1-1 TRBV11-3 ASSLDRKGPEAF
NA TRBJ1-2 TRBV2 ASSSTGCPAYGNT
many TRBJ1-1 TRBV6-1 ASRKGKTEAF
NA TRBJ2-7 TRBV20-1 SVTGETTNEQY
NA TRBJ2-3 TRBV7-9 ASSRAGGPDAQT
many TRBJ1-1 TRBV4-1 ASSLGEGAREAF
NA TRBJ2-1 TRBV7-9 ASSFESGGGGDEQF
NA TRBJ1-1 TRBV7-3 ASSSSGTWGETQF
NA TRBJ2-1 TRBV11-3 ASSLTSGDNEQF
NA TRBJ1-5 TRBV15 ASSLVGDRENQHQH
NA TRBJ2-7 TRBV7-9 ASSLGASIVEQY
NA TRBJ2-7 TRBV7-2 ASSLGIGIGGHT
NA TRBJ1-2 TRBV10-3 AISESDRGIYGYT
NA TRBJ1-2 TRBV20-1 SARPHDRDDGYT
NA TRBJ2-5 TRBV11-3 ASSLDLTGGVTQY
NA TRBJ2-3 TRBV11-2 ASSYLGGAQY
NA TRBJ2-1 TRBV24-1 ASSDGQAGIRS
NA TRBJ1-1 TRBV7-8 ASSLDGAPNTEYF
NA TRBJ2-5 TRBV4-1 ASRGTGVVTQY
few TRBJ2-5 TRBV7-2 ASSLETGQWETQY
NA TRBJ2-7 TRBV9 ASSEGSDTQELY
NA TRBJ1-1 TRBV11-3 ASSRDLTAEAEAF